This T cell receptor (beta chain) was identified during a study of blood T cell repertoires in COVID-19. Study overall: In each case, the material was cDNA or gDNA derived from T cells, B-cell-depleted T cells, or PBMCs.

The V end was cut by 6 bases, the J end by 3 bases, with 17 bases between. This CDR3 is built from 16 residues. Germline CDR1 reads MNHEY; CDR2 reads SVGEGT. Clinical histories supplied by participants themselves formed the basis of cohort assignment. Cohort 3 recovered donors had two negative PCRs, clearance, or symptom resolution. In the source study's methods: The authors estimated nucleated cell counts from reference gene primer amplification. Sequenced by immunoSEQ multiplex PCR; TCRdb stores in-frame clones only, minus some. Clone size and the V and J calls come from that table; the DNA yielded D and trimming. The table includes a few hundred thousand clones, more than 75% detected once.

This receptor was taken from a woman between 35 and 50 years old who had recovered from COVID-19. Sequencing used PBMCs or T cells enriched from blood (not recorded which). V and J are TRBV6-2 or TRBV6-3 and TRBJ1-4; maybe TRBD1 (5 bases). CDR3 DNA sequence: TGTGCCAGCAGCCCTGATCCAGGGATATCTAATGAAAAACTGTTTTTT. As protein: CASSPDPGISNEKLFF.